A single sample is the source of the 9 T cell receptor beta chains below, sequenced in a study of T cell changes during pregnancy in multiple sclerosis. Here immunoSEQ multiplex PCR was the method, and the copy in TCRdb shows in-frame clones only, minus some. The sample records some 89,000 clones, over 90% being singletons. Here the sequenced sample was peripheral blood, taken in the third trimester of pregnancy. The receptors shown here come from a female donor with multiple sclerosis, enrolled in a pregnancy study.

The chain recombines TRBV19 with TRBJ1-1; 7 positions match TRBD1. V gave up 3 bases and J gave up 11 bases; unmatched junction bases: 9. The CDR3 is 13 residues long. Germline CDR1 is LNHDA and CDR2 is SQIVND (reference sequence). CDR3 sequence: CASSIWQGVPAFF. As DNA, the CDR3 is TGTGCCAGTAGTATTTGGCAGGGGGTGCCGGCTTTCTTT.

The chain joins TRBV7-6 to TRBJ1-1; D may be TRBD1 (5 bases). CDR1 and CDR2 (germline): SGHVS, FNYEAQ. This CDR3 region has 13 residues. Trimming left V 4 bases short and J 4 bases short, with 10 bases between. The CDR3 region has the DNA TGTGCCAGCAGCTCGGGACTGCCCACTGAAGCTTTCTTT. Translating it yields CASSSGLPTEAFF.

This chain uses TRBV19 with TRBJ1-6; TRBD1 matches 10 bases. The CDR3 is 17 residues long. With 6 bases clipped from V and 1 base from J, the junction kept 6 bases outside the gene matches. CDR1 and CDR2 (germline): LNHDA, SQIVND (reference sequence). CDR3 region: CASSSRTGGSYNSPLHF. In DNA form, the CDR3 reads TGTGCCAGTAGCTCCCGGACAGGGGGATCCTATAATTCACCCCTCCACTTT.

The genes are TRBV7-8 and TRBJ1-5; no definite D call. The CDR3 is 16 residues long. Germline values: CDR1 SGHVS, CDR2 FQNEAQ. Trimming pared 2 bases from V and 0 bases from J, leaving 11 bases between. The chain's CDR3 is CASSLFGGLSNQPQHF. The CDR3 DNA follows: TGTGCCAGCAGCTTATTCGGCGGGCTTAGCAATCAGCCCCAGCATTTT. Filled out from reference TRBV7-8 and TRBJ1-5, the complete variable domain reads GAGVSQSPRYKVAKRGQDVALRCDPISGHVSLFWYQQALGQGPEFLTYFQNEAQLDKSGLPSDRFFAERPEGSVSTLKIQRTQQEDSAVYLCASSLFGGLSNQPQHFGDGTRLSIL.

The V call is TRBV7-9, the J call TRBJ1-5; 7 bases fit TRBD1. Germline-derived CDR1 and CDR2 are SEHNR and FQNEAQ (reference sequence). The CDR3 length is 17 residues. V lost 2 bases to trimming and J lost 2 bases; unmatched junction nucleotides: 9. The CDR3 loop is CASSLSTGIGGNQPQHF. CDR3 sequence (DNA): TGTGCCAGCAGCTTATCGACAGGGATCGGGGGCAATCAGCCCCAGCATTTT.

The chain recombines TRBV5-1 with TRBJ2-3; tentatively, D is TRBD2 (6 bases). The V gene lost 6 bases and the J gene lost 2 bases, with 13 bases spanning the gap. CDR3 length equals 14 residues. Germline CDR1 is SGHRS and CDR2 is YFSETQ. Here the CDR3 DNA reads TGCGCCAGCACCCCCCGGGGGTACACAGATACGCAGTATTTT. Protein sequence: CASTPRGYTDTQYF. Variable domain in full (rest from reference TRBV5-1 and TRBJ2-3): KAGVTQTPRYLIKTRGQQVTLSCSPISGHRSVSWYQQTPGQGLQFLFEYFSETQRNKGNFPGRFSGRQFSNSRSEMNVSTLELGDSALYLCASTPRGYTDTQYFGPGTRLTVL.

The chain carries TRBV19 and TRBJ2-2; D is perhaps TRBD2 (6 bases). The CDR3 length is 18 residues. Germline CDR1 reads LNHDA; CDR2 reads SQIVND (reference sequence). With 2 bases removed from V and 0 bases from J, the gap between germline ends came to 16 bases. The CDR3 protein is CASSIRSSGGANTGELFF. The CDR3, as DNA: TGTGCCAGTAGTATAAGATCGAGTGGCGGGGCGAACACCGGGGAGCTGTTTTTT.

The chain employs TRBV11-3 and TRBJ2-3; weak D call: TRBD2 (5 bases). From germline, CDR1 is SGHNT and CDR2 YENEEA. This CDR3 has 15 residues. V was cut by 1 base and J by 6 bases, with 14 bases left in between. In DNA form, the CDR3 reads TGTGCCAGCAGCTTAGGCCCGGGGTCGGCGGATACGCAGTATTTT. It is translated as CASSLGPGSADTQYF.

This clone was counted once. V usage is TRBV7-9 and J usage is TRBJ1-1; 7 bases fit TRBD1. Germline assignment: CDR1 SEHNR and CDR2 FQNEAQ (reference sequence). The CDR3 sequence is 17 residues long. V lost 6 bases, J lost 1 base, and 14 bases stayed unmatched. CDR3 residues: CASSLTGAMWGNTEAFF. CDR3 DNA sequence: TGTGCCAGCAGTCTTACAGGGGCGATGTGGGGGAACACTGAAGCTTTCTTT.